This T cell receptor beta chain was recorded in a study of post-analysis software for immune sequencing data. cDNA libraries of TCR beta carried unique molecular identifiers. Via MiXCR, TCRdb re-called the PCR reads, giving one row per CDR3 protein. The sample holds about 260,000 distinct CDR3 sequences, about 38% seen once. The study's findings and limits: Controls had lower frequencies than patients of 4 or 5 TRBV segments, which included TRBV5-6, TRBV5-1 and TRBV20-1.

This CDR3 region has 14 residues. CDR1 and CDR2 (germline): DFQATT, SNEGSKA (reference sequence). Trimming removed 3 bases from V and 1 base from J, with 11 bases in between. Comment on this clonotype: Its cognate antigen is unknown.

The clonotype was recovered from a girl under 18 with multiple sclerosis. The rearrangement joins TRBV20-1 to TRBJ2-3, with no clear D. Sequencing input: blood. The CDR3 DNA sequence: TGCAGTGCTAGTCCCGAAGAGCGCACAGATACGCAGTATTTT. Translation gives CSASPEERTDTQYF.